This is a list of T cell receptor beta chains from one sample in a study of cytomegalovirus exposure and HLA in healthy donors. Only in-frame clones appear in the TCRdb table, and some are missing; sequencing was by immunoSEQ multiplex PCR. The table records some 150,000 clones, around 90% of them present only once. Sequencing was carried out using PBMCs. The source is a man aged 18 to 35 in good health and CMV-seropositive. Each CDR3 is given with its conserved first and last residue. D genes are given only for firm matches. The listing skips clone size in some rows; elsewhere it reads once, few, many or a size class.

V gene	J gene	clone size	D gene	CDR3 protein	CDR3 DNA
TRBV6-1	TRBJ2-7	-	-	CASSAGAGGYEQYF	TGTGCCAGCAGTGCAGGGGCTGGGGGCTACGAGCAGTACTTC
TRBV27	TRBJ2-4	-	-	CASSLGGYGNIQYF	TGTGCCAGCAGTTTAGGGGGCTATGGTAACATTCAGTACTTC
TRBV28	TRBJ1-5	-	-	CASSPAGRRIQPQHF	TGTGCCAGCAGTCCCGCGGGACGGAGGATCCAGCCCCAGCATTTT
TRBV14	TRBJ1-1	-	TRBD1	CASSARDRGLGTEAFF	TGTGCCAGCAGCGCTCGGGACAGGGGCTTAGGCACTGAAGCTTTCTTT
TRBV19	TRBJ1-5	-	TRBD1	CASSIGGQGQPQHF	TGTGCCAGTAGTATAGGAGGACAGGGTCAGCCCCAGCATTTT
TRBV5-4	TRBJ2-5	-	-	CASSLFVRTEYQETQYF	TGTGCCAGCAGCTTGTTCGTTCGGACAGAGTACCAAGAGACCCAGTACTTC
TRBV6-1	TRBJ1-3	-	-	CASSVEALGGNTIYF	TGTGCCAGCAGTGTAGAGGCCCTCGGTGGAAACACCATATATTTT
TRBV9	TRBJ1-2	-	TRBD1	CASSPDRDLNYGYTF	TGTGCCAGCAGCCCCGACAGGGATTTGAACTATGGCTACACCTTC
TRBV5-6	TRBJ1-5	few	-	CASSAQGRQPQHF	TGTGCCAGCAGCGCACAAGGGAGGCAGCCCCAGCATTTT
TRBV5-1	TRBJ1-2	-	-	CASSLDSPNYGYTF	TGCGCCAGCAGCTTGGACAGCCCTAACTATGGCTACACCTTC
TRBV5-4	TRBJ1-3	-	-	CASTFSGGGSGNTIYF	TGTGCCAGTACATTTTCTGGGGGAGGAAGTGGAAACACCATATATTTT
TRBV5-1	TRBJ2-7	-	-	CASSLKFPNSYEQYF	TGCGCCAGCAGCTTGAAATTCCCCAACTCCTACGAGCAGTACTTC
TRBV28	TRBJ1-2	-	-	CASSSPGGTNYGYTF	TGTGCCAGCAGTTCACCCGGAGGCACTAACTATGGCTACACCTTC
TRBV30	TRBJ1-2	-	-	CACSTGNYGYTF	TGTGCCTGCTCGACAGGCAACTATGGCTACACCTTC
TRBV29-1	TRBJ1-2	-	-	CSVLEQGVDYGYTF	TGCAGCGTGCTAGAACAGGGTGTTGACTATGGCTACACCTTC
TRBV27	TRBJ1-2	-	-	CASSLSFPGEGYTF	TGTGCCAGCAGTTTATCGTTCCCAGGGGAAGGCTACACCTTC
TRBV9	TRBJ1-2	-	-	CASSSVGGSYTF	TGTGCCAGCAGCTCAGTAGGGGGTAGCTACACCTTC
TRBV6-5	TRBJ2-3	-	-	CASSVRAEGTQYF	TGTGCCAGCAGTGTCAGGGCGGAAGGTACGCAGTATTTT
TRBV2	TRBJ2-1	-	-	CASSPNRNEQFF	TGTGCCAGCAGCCCCAACAGAAATGAGCAGTTCTTC
TRBV4-2	TRBJ2-1	-	-	CASSLRGEQFF	TGTGCCAGCAGCCTCCGCGGTGAGCAGTTCTTC
TRBV28	TRBJ2-3	-	-	CASSLWRATDTQYF	TGTGCCAGCAGTTTATGGCGAGCCACAGATACGCAGTATTTT
TRBV11-2	TRBJ2-1	-	-	CASSFPRNNEQFF	TGTGCCAGCAGCTTTCCTAGGAACAATGAGCAGTTCTTC
TRBV2	TRBJ1-2	-	-	CASGRDYGYTF	TGTGCCAGCGGCAGGGACTATGGCTACACCTTC
TRBV7-2	TRBJ1-6	-	TRBD1	CASSLGQSESPLHF	TGTGCCAGCAGCCTGGGACAGTCGGAATCACCCCTCCACTTT
TRBV5-1	TRBJ2-7	-	TRBD2	CASSLEASGLLYEQYF	TGCGCCAGCAGCTTGGAGGCTAGCGGGTTACTCTACGAGCAGTACTTC
TRBV18	TRBJ1-2	-	-	CASSPPNPRDGYTF	TGTGCCAGCTCACCGCCTAACCCGAGGGATGGCTACACCTTC
TRBV28	TRBJ2-3	-	TRBD1	CASSPGTGLADTQYF	TGTGCCAGCAGTCCCGGGACAGGCTTAGCAGATACGCAGTATTTT
TRBV14	TRBJ2-7	-	-	CASSQDISSYEQYF	TGTGCCAGCAGTCAGGACATTTCCTCCTACGAGCAGTACTTC
TRBV4-1	TRBJ2-7	-	-	CASSQDELFSPYEQYF	TGCGCCAGCAGCCAAGATGAGCTTTTTTCACCCTACGAGCAGTACTTC
TRBV5-4	TRBJ2-6	-	-	CASSSPLRAAGANVLTF	TGTGCCAGCAGCTCCCCCCTCAGGGCAGCAGGGGCCAACGTCTTGACTTTC
TRBV15	TRBJ1-5	-	-	CATSREGQGFQPQHF	TGTGCCACCAGCAGAGAGGGTCAGGGCTTTCAGCCCCAGCATTTT
TRBV7-8	TRBJ2-1	-	-	CASSTPYNEQFF	TGTGCCAGCAGCACACCTTACAATGAGCAGTTCTTC
TRBV7-9	TRBJ1-1	-	-	CASGPNWNTEAFF	TGTGCCAGCGGGCCAAATTGGAACACTGAAGCTTTCTTT
TRBV7-9	TRBJ2-5	once	-	CASSTWGPLQETQYF	TGTGCCAGCAGCACCTGGGGGCCGCTCCAAGAGACCCAGTACTTC
TRBV5-4	TRBJ2-5	-	TRBD2	CASSHLELAGAETQYF	TGTGCCAGCAGCCACCTGGAACTAGCGGGGGCTGAGACCCAGTACTTC
TRBV30	TRBJ1-5	once	-	CAWTEQGYSNQPQHF	TGTGCCTGGACCGAACAGGGATATAGCAATCAGCCCCAGCATTTT
TRBV5-6	TRBJ2-7	-	-	CASSSGTLYEQYF	TGTGCCAGCAGCTCCGGGACACTCTACGAGCAGTACTTC
TRBV11-2	TRBJ2-2	-	TRBD2	CASSLGTSGSKHGELFF	TGTGCCAGCAGCCTAGGGACAAGCGGGAGTAAGCACGGGGAGCTGTTTTTT
TRBV5-1	TRBJ2-3	-	TRBD2	CASSLGSVAGGRAADTQYF	TGCGCCAGCAGCTTGGGGTCTGTAGCGGGAGGCCGGGCGGCAGATACGCAGTATTTT
TRBV27	TRBJ2-2	-	TRBD1	CASSLQGAPTGELFF	TGTGCCAGCAGTCTACAGGGGGCGCCTACCGGGGAGCTGTTTTTT
TRBV2	TRBJ2-7	-	TRBD1	CASSERGLFEQYF	TGTGCCAGCAGTGAAAGGGGGCTGTTCGAGCAGTACTTC
TRBV27	TRBJ2-1	-	-	CASSSIQGGEQFF	TGTGCCAGCAGTTCCATTCAGGGCGGTGAGCAGTTCTTC
TRBV11-2	TRBJ2-1	-	TRBD2	CASPREGSSYNEQFF	TGTGCCAGCCCTAGGGAGGGGAGCTCCTACAATGAGCAGTTCTTC
TRBV25-1	TRBJ2-5	-	-	CASTPPQGGFEETQYF	TGTGCCAGCACGCCGCCACAGGGGGGGTTCGAAGAGACCCAGTACTTC
TRBV28	TRBJ1-5	-	-	CASSLSPSSQPQHF	TGTGCCAGCAGTTTATCCCCCTCAAGCCAGCCCCAGCATTTT
TRBV13	TRBJ2-7	once	-	CASSGGQGEYF	TGTGCCAGCAGCGGAGGGCAGGGCGAGTACTTC
TRBV13	TRBJ1-1	-	TRBD1	CASSFSGGKNTEAFF	TGTGCCAGCAGCTTCTCAGGGGGAAAGAACACTGAAGCTTTCTTT
TRBV12-5	TRBJ1-2	-	TRBD1	CASGTGQVNYGYTF	TGTGCTAGTGGTACCGGACAGGTGAACTATGGCTACACCTTC
TRBV15	TRBJ2-5	-	-	CATSRDRYQETQYF	TGTGCCACCAGCAGAGATCGGTACCAAGAGACCCAGTACTTC
TRBV11-2	TRBJ2-1	-	-	CASSFLAGTYNEQFF	TGTGCCAGCAGCTTTTTGGCGGGAACCTACAATGAGCAGTTCTTC
TRBV11-3	TRBJ2-2	-	-	CASSPQGAGELFF	TGTGCCAGCAGCCCGCAGGGTGCCGGGGAGCTGTTTTTT
TRBV19	TRBJ1-4	-	-	CASSITGPNEKLFF	TGTGCCAGTAGTATTACAGGGCCTAATGAAAAACTGTTTTTT
TRBV6-6	TRBJ2-3	-	TRBD1	CASRRQGATDTQYF	TGTGCCAGCAGACGACAGGGTGCGACAGATACGCAGTATTTT
TRBV7-9	TRBJ1-5	-	TRBD1	CASSLDLGQRNQPQHF	TGTGCCAGCAGCTTAGATTTGGGACAGCGTAATCAGCCCCAGCATTTT
TRBV5-4	TRBJ2-1	-	-	CASSFQGGGREQFF	TGTGCCAGCAGCTTCCAAGGGGGGGGCCGAGAGCAGTTCTTC
TRBV28	TRBJ2-7	-	TRBD1	CASSSPGGGFREQYF	TGTGCCAGCAGTTCTCCAGGGGGCGGTTTCAGAGAGCAGTACTTC
TRBV7-9	TRBJ2-5	-	-	CASSLDVGGETQYF	TGTGCCAGCAGCTTAGACGTGGGAGGAGAGACCCAGTACTTC
TRBV9	TRBJ2-3	-	TRBD2	CASSVLAGGLTDTQYF	TGTGCCAGCAGCGTCTTGGCGGGGGGACTAACAGATACGCAGTATTTT
TRBV9	TRBJ2-3	-	TRBD2	CASSVATREGDTQYF	TGTGCCAGCAGCGTAGCTACTCGGGAGGGGGATACGCAGTATTTT
TRBV5-4	TRBJ2-2	-	TRBD2	CASSLGGSDTGELFF	TGTGCCAGCAGCTTGGGCGGGAGCGACACCGGGGAGCTGTTTTTT